This T cell receptor beta chain is drawn from a study of cytomegalovirus exposure and HLA in healthy donors. Whole-study findings and limits: Later work found most CMV-associated TCR beta chains apparently HLA-restricted. Reports indicate that TCR beta sequences accurately predicted the HLA-A and HLA-B alleles of most subjects. Rarity marked most TCR sequences, yet some public TCRs occurred in many donors.

Concerning this clone: Its antigen is unidentified.

Primers for the PCR totalled 60 Vbeta and 13 Jbeta. Assay used: immunoSEQ multiplex PCR; TCRdb lists only in-frame clones, some missing. The table has about 160,000 clones, 80% to 90% seen once. Losses at the gene ends were 2 bases for V and 1 base for J; bases not matched to a gene: 8. CDR1 is MNHEY, CDR2 SMNVEV, per germline (reference sequence). This CDR3 has 17 residues. This receptor was obtained from a woman in her twenties or thirties in good health and CMV-seropositive. Sample: PBMCs. J is TRBJ2-3 and V is TRBV27; 8 nucleotides agree with TRBD2. The CDR3 sequence: CASSLRGGGRGTDTQYF. The DNA for the CDR3 is TGTGCCAGCAGTTTAAGAGGCGGGGGGCGAGGCACAGATACGCAGTATTTT.